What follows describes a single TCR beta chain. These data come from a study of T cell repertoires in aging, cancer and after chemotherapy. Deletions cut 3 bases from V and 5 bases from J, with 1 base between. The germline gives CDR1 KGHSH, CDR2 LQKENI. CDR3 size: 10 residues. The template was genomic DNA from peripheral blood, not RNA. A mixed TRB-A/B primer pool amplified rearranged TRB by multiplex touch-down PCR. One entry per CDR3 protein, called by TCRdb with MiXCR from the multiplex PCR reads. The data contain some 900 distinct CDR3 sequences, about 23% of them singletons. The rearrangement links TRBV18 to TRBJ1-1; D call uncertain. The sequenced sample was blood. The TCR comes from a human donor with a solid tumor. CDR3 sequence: CASSPTEAFF. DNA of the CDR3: TGTGCCAGCTCACCGACTGAAGCTTTCTTT.